The 20 T cell receptor beta chains reported below all come from one sample, sequenced in a study of T cell responses to AZD1222 COVID-19 vaccine. TCRdb's table, derived via immunoSEQ multiplex PCR, lists solely in-frame clones and lacks some. The table lists about 170,000 clones, about 89% of them singletons. The specimen was peripheral blood, collected on day 0 of AZD1222 vaccination. These receptors all come from an adult in good health.

The genes are TRBV10-2 and TRBJ2-2; D unclear. Trimming removed 7 bases at V and 4 bases at J, with 10 bases between. Germline V lookup: CDR1 WSHSY, CDR2 SAAADI. The CDR3 covers 13 residues. CDR3 nucleotide sequence: TGCGCCAGCATGGCCAGAGCCACCGGGGAGCTGTTTTTT. It specifies CASMARATGELFF.

The J gene is TRBJ2-1, the V gene TRBV30; D may be TRBD1 (5 bases). Trimming left V 0 bases short and J 9 bases short, with 12 bases between. Looked up from germline, CDR1 is GTSNPN and CDR2 is SVGIG (reference sequence). The CDR3 loop spans 13 amino acids. Here the CDR3 DNA reads TGTGCCTGGAGTGTCAATCGACAGTCTGAGCAGTTCTTC. This encodes CAWSVNRQSEQFF.

This chain links TRBV28 with TRBJ2-2; TRBD1 might be the D (5 bases). Trimming took off 6 bases at V and 1 base at J, with 9 bases between the two ends. This CDR3 region has 14 residues. Germline V gene sequence: CDR1 MDHEN, CDR2 SYDVKM. The DNA for the CDR3 is TGTGCCAGCAGGGATCAGGGGAACACCGGGGAGCTGTTTTTT. Its protein is CASRDQGNTGELFF.

The chain has TRBV3-1 (or the pseudogene TRBV3-2) and TRBJ2-5, with a tentative D call TRBD1 (6 bases). Trimming pared 11 bases from V and 2 bases from J, leaving 24 bases between. The CDR3 is 16 amino acids. Germline lookup yields CDR1 LGHDT and CDR2 YNNKEL (reference sequence). In DNA form, the CDR3 reads TGTGCCCCTCCATTTCACTATGGACAGCGACAAGAGACCCAGTACTTC. Amino acids: CAPPFHYGQRQETQYF.

J is TRBJ2-5 and V is TRBV21-1; TRBD2 was called by the table and not checked on the DNA. TRBV21-1 is a listed pseudogene. The CDR3 sequence is 15 residues long. Written as DNA, the CDR3 is TGTGCCAGCAGCACATCTAGCGGGGGCCTGGAGACCCAGTACTTC. It codes for CASSTSSGGLETQYF.

CDR3 residues: CASRNGGAENTGELFF. In nucleotides, the CDR3 is TGTGCCAGCAGAAATGGGGGGGCGGAGAACACCGGGGAGCTGTTTTTT. V usage is TRBV5-4 and J usage is TRBJ2-2, with a possible D match to TRBD2 (7 bases). Germline V gene data show CDR1 as SGHNT and CDR2 as YYREEE (reference sequence). This CDR3 contains 16 residues. V dropped 5 bases and J dropped 1 base, with 15 bases sitting between them.

Written as DNA, the CDR3 is TGTGCCAGCAGCTTAGTTGGGGGAAACACCATATATTTT. This encodes CASSLVGGNTIYF. J is TRBJ1-3 and V is TRBV11-2; D is undetermined. Germline CDR1 SGHAT, CDR2 FQNNGV. The CDR3 extends over 13 amino acids. V was trimmed by 1 base and J by 4 bases, leaving 5 bases between them.

V and J are TRBV6-5 and TRBJ2-3, with a tentative D call TRBD1 (5 bases). Germline assignment: CDR1 MNHEY and CDR2 SVGAGI. The CDR3 consists of 12 residues. The V gene lost 10 bases and the J gene lost 6 bases, with 14 bases spanning the gap. Here the CDR3 DNA reads TGTGCCACCTCGACAGTGGGCGATACGCAGTATTTT. Protein sequence: CATSTVGDTQYF.

The V and J genes are TRBV6-2 or TRBV6-3 and TRBJ2-7; TRBD1 agrees at 9 bases. Germline-derived CDR1 and CDR2 are MNHEY and SVGEGT. With V trimmed by 2 bases and J by 2 bases, 4 bases remained unmatched. This CDR3 has 15 amino acids. The CDR3: CASSYQDRGAYEQYF. The CDR3 bases are TGTGCCAGCAGTTACCAGGACAGGGGAGCCTACGAGCAGTACTTC.

CDR3 sequence (DNA): TGTGCCTGGAGTGTAGGACAGGGGGCGTTTCAGCCCCAGCATTTT. Its protein is CAWSVGQGAFQPQHF. J is TRBJ1-5 and V is TRBV30; TRBD1 matches 11 bases. V trimming: 0 bases; J trimming: 6 bases; junction bases outside the gene matches: 4. Germline-derived CDR1 and CDR2 are GTSNPN and SVGIG (reference sequence). CDR3 length: 15 amino acids.

The chain is built from TRBV5-1 and TRBJ1-1; D not resolved. This CDR3 has 14 residues. Trimming shortened V by 5 bases and J by 4 bases, and 15 bases separated the two germline ends. Germline assignment: CDR1 SGHRS and CDR2 YFSETQ. CDR3 coding DNA: TGCGCCAGCAGTTATTGGGGAGGGAGCACTGAAGCTTTCTTT. Protein product: CASSYWGGSTEAFF. Using reference TRBV5-1 and TRBJ1-1 for the parts outside the CDR3, the full variable domain is KAGVTQTPRYLIKTRGQQVTLSCSPISGHRSVSWYQQTPGQGLQFLFEYFSETQRNKGNFPGRFSGRQFSNSRSEMNVSTLELGDSALYLCASSYWGGSTEAFFGQGTRLTVV.

V gene TRBV6-5 combines with J gene TRBJ1-2; 10 bases map to TRBD1. The CDR3 extends over 13 amino acids. Germline V lookup: CDR1 MNHEY, CDR2 SVGAGI. V shed 7 bases, J shed 5 bases, and the junction held 4 bases outside the gene matches. The CDR3: CASTRDRGYGYTF. CDR3 nucleotides: TGTGCCAGCACCCGGGACAGGGGATATGGCTACACCTTC.

This clone was observed a single time. The chain employs TRBV7-8 and TRBJ2-3, with 8 bases fitting TRBD1. Trimming took 5 bases from V and 1 from J; bases not matched to a gene: 8. Looked up from germline, CDR1 is SGHVS and CDR2 is FQNEAQ. CDR3 length: 16 residues. CDR3 bases: TGTGCCAGCAGCCCGCGACAGGGGTCGGGCACAGATACGCAGTATTTT. Protein sequence: CASSPRQGSGTDTQYF.

The V gene is TRBV21-1, the J gene TRBJ2-3; the table gives TRBD1 as D, unverified against the DNA. TRBV21-1 is noted as a pseudogene. The CDR3 is 16 residues long. This CDR3 reads CASSKAPRGGIDTQYF. CDR3 DNA sequence: TGTGCCAGCAGCAAAGCACCCAGGGGTGGTATTGATACGCAGTATTTT.

The rearrangement links TRBV27 to TRBJ2-7; 8 nucleotides agree with TRBD1. Germline-derived CDR1 and CDR2 are MNHEY and SMNVEV (reference sequence). V lost 6 bases to trimming and J lost 4 bases; unmatched junction nucleotides: 14. This CDR3 has 16 residues. The CDR3 here is CASSLRRGTGLYEQYF. CDR3 DNA: TGTGCCAGCAGCCTCCGCCGGGGGACAGGTCTATACGAGCAGTACTTC.

The rearrangement links TRBV21-1 to TRBJ1-5. TRBV21-1 is deemed a pseudogene. The CDR3 loop spans 15 amino acids. Here the CDR3 reads CASSNHEGADQPQHF. The CDR3 nucleotides are TGTGCCAGCAGCAACCATGAGGGCGCGGATCAGCCCCAGCATTTT.

The chain is built from TRBV16 and TRBJ2-2, with D possibly TRBD2 on 5 matching bases. The germline V gene encodes CDR1 KGHSY and CDR2 FQNENV. The V end lost 0 bases, the J end lost 0 bases, and 8 bases lay between the germline ends. The CDR3 is 16 amino acids. CDR3 region: CASSQSLAANTGELFF. The CDR3, as DNA: TGTGCCAGCAGCCAATCCCTAGCAGCGAACACCGGGGAGCTGTTTTTT.

The sample holds a few counts of this clone. J is TRBJ2-2 and V is TRBV7-3; D is ambiguous. The CDR3 has 13 amino acids. In germline, CDR1 is SGHTA, CDR2 FQGTGA. The V end was cut by 3 bases, the J end by 5 bases, with 7 bases between. The CDR3 here is CASSLKATGELFF. The CDR3 bases are TGTGCCAGCAGCTTGAAGGCAACCGGGGAGCTGTTTTTT.

This clone occurred a few times. This chain joins TRBV19 and TRBJ1-1, with 7 bases identical to TRBD1. The V segment lost 4 bases and the J segment 13 bases; nucleotides outside the gene matches: 6. The V gene's germline CDR1 is LNHDA and CDR2 SQIVND (reference sequence). This CDR3 has 11 residues. The CDR3 coding sequence is TGTGCCAGTAGTACGGACAGGAGGTTTTTCTTT. It specifies CASSTDRRFFF.

The chain employs TRBV5-1 and TRBJ2-2; D might be TRBD1 (5 bases). Deletions cut 4 bases from V and 0 bases from J, with 13 bases between. Germline assignment: CDR1 SGHRS and CDR2 YFSETQ. The CDR3 sequence is 16 residues long. CDR3 sequence reads: CASSPEGEANTGELFF. In nucleotides, the CDR3 is TGCGCCAGCAGCCCGGAAGGGGAAGCGAACACCGGGGAGCTGTTTTTT.